These 7 T cell receptor beta chains were sequenced from one sample in a study of CD8+CD57+ T cells in acquired aplastic anemia. Selection for sequencing was limited to patients who had shown CD8+CD57+ cell expansion by flow cytometry. CDR3 and TCR beta VDJ profiling relied on genomic DNA as the template. MiXCR, run by TCRdb on the reads, gives a single entry per CDR3 protein. The sample includes about 180,000 distinct CDR3 sequences, around 63% of them seen just once. The sample consisted of sorted CD4+, CD8+, or CD8+CD57+ T cells (not recorded which) from PBMCs. All receptors come from a human donor with aplastic anemia.

V and J are TRBV2 and TRBJ2-5; D possibly corresponds to TRBD1 (5 bases). Germline V CDR1 and CDR2: SNHLY, FYNNEI. Trimming pared 6 bases from V and 5 bases from J, leaving 10 bases between. This CDR3 has 12 amino acids. CDR3 coding DNA: TGTGCCAGCAGACCAGGGTTCGAGACCCAGTACTTC. It specifies CASRPGFETQYF.

This clonotype was seen repeatedly, ten times or more. The V and J genes are TRBV2 and TRBJ2-7, with D tentatively TRBD2 (5 bases). V was pared by 5 bases and J by 4 bases, with 21 bases between. The CDR3 runs 16 residues. Germline V gene data show CDR1 as SNHLY and CDR2 as FYNNEI. The CDR3 is CASSLSATARDYEQYF. DNA of the CDR3: TGTGCCAGCAGTTTAAGCGCGACCGCTCGGGATTACGAGCAGTACTTC.

This rearrangement joins TRBV7-3 to TRBJ2-3; possible D gene TRBD2, 5 bases. The CDR3 is made up of 15 amino acids. Per the germline V gene, CDR1 is SGHTA and CDR2 is FQGTGA. The ends were cut back, 4 bases at V and 1 base at J, with 12 bases in the middle. The CDR3 coding sequence is TGTGCCAGCAGCTCCTCTAACGGGGGCACAGATACGCAGTATTTT. Translation gives CASSSSNGGTDTQYF.

The rearrangement joins TRBV10-3 to TRBJ2-2; D is possibly TRBD2 (5 bases). The CDR3 totals 13 residues. Trimming took off 9 bases at V and 4 bases at J, with 12 bases between the two ends. CDR1 ENHRY and CDR2 SYGVKD come from the germline V gene. CDR3 sequence (DNA): TGTGCCATGGGCCCGGGGAGCACCGGGGAGCTGTTTTTT. It specifies CAMGPGSTGELFF.

In regard to this clonotype: An end of the junction does not agree with germline; a read error may underlie this. The rearrangement joins TRBV11-2 to TRBJ2-3; TRBD1 might be the D (5 bases). CDR3 length: 13 amino acids. Germline CDR1 reads SGHAT; CDR2 reads FQNNGV. This chain's CDR3 is CASSLIITGTQYF. The CDR3 coding sequence is TGTGCCAGCAGCTTGATTATCACAGGTACGCAGTATTTT.

CDR3 region: CSVETGGAYEQYF. For the CDR3, the DNA is TGCAGCGTTGAGACAGGGGGCGCTTACGAGCAGTACTTC. This chain links TRBV29-1 with TRBJ2-7; TRBD1 aligns across 10 bases. Unmatched junction bases numbered 3, after V lost 3 bases and J lost 4 bases. Per germline, CDR1 SQVTM and CDR2 ANQGSEA. The CDR3 runs to 13 residues.

To note about this clonotype: In this CDR3 the conserved last residue, phenylalanine or tryptophan, is missing, so a read error is likely. The DNA for the CDR3 is TGTGCCGCCAGGACAGGGCTCGGAACTGAAGCTTTCTCT. Translating gives CAARTGLGTEAFS. V usage is TRBV24-1 and J usage is TRBJ1-1, with TRBD1 matching over 8 bases. Germline V gives CDR1 KGHDR, CDR2 SFDVKD. This CDR3 has 13 amino acids.